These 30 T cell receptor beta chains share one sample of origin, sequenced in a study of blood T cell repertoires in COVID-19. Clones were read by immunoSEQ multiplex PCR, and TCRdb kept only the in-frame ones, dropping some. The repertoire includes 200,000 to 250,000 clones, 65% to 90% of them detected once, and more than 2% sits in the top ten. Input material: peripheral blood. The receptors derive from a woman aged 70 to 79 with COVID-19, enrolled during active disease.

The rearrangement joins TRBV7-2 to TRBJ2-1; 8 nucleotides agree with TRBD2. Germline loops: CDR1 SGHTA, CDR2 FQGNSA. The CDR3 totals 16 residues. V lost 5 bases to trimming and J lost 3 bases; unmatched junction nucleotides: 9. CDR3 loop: CASSPPTSVNYNEQFF. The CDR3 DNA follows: TGTGCCAGCAGCCCACCGACTAGCGTTAACTACAATGAGCAGTTCTTC.

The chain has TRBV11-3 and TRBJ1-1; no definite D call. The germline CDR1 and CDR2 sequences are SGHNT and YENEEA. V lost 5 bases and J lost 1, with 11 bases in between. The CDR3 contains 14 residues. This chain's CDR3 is CASSPEAGNTEAFF. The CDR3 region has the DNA TGTGCCAGCAGCCCTGAGGCGGGGAACACTGAAGCTTTCTTT.

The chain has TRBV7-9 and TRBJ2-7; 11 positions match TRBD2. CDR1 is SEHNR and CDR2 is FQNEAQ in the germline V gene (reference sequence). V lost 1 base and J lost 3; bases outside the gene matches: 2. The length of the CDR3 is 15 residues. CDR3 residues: CASSLGLAGGYEQYF. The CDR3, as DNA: TGTGCCAGCAGCTTAGGGCTAGCGGGGGGCTACGAGCAGTACTTC.

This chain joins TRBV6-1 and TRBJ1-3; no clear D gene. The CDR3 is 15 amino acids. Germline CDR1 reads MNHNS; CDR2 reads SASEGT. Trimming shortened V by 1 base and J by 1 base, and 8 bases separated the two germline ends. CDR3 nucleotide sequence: TGTGCCAGCAGTGAAGTCGGGTTTTCTGGAAACACCATATATTTT. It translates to CASSEVGFSGNTIYF.

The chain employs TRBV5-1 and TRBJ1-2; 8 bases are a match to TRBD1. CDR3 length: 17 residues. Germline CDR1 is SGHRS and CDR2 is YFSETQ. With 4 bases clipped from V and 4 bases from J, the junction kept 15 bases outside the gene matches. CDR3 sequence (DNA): TGCGCCAGCAGCGACGGGCCTAGGACAGGGCCAATCTATGGCTACACCTTC. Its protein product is CASSDGPRTGPIYGYTF.

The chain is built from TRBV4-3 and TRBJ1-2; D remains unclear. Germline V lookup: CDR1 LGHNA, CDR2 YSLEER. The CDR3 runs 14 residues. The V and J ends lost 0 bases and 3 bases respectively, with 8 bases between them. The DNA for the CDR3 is TGCGCCAGCAGCCAAGATAGGAGGGACTATGGCTACACCTTC. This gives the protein CASSQDRRDYGYTF.

In DNA form, the CDR3 reads TGTGCCATCAGTGAGGGAACTAGCGGGGGTCGTGGGGAGCTGTTTTTT. This encodes CAISEGTSGGRGELFF. The V and J genes are TRBV10-3 and TRBJ2-2, with 11 nucleotides matching TRBD2. After removal of 2 bases from V and 8 bases from J, the junction contained 7 bases not matched to a gene. Germline V gene lookup returns CDR1 ENHRY and CDR2 SYGVKD. The CDR3 spans 16 residues.

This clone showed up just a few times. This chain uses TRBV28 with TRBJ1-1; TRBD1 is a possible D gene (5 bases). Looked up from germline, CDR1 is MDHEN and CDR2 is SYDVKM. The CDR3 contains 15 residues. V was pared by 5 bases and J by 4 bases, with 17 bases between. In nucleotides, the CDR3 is TGTGCCAGCAGTATCGGGGGTAGGGAGGGCACTGAAGCTTTCTTT. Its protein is CASSIGGREGTEAFF.

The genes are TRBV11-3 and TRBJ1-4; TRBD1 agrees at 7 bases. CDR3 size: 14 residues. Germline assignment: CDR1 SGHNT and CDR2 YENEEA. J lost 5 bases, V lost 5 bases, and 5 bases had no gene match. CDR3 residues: CASSRDSPNEKLFF. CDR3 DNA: TGTGCCAGCAGCAGGGACAGCCCCAATGAAAAACTGTTTTTT.

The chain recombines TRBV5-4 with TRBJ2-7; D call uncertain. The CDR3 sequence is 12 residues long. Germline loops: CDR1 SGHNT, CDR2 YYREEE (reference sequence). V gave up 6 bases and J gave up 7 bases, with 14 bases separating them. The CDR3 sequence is CASNRPTEEQYF. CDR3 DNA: TGTGCCAGCAACCGGCCTACGGAGGAGCAGTACTTC.

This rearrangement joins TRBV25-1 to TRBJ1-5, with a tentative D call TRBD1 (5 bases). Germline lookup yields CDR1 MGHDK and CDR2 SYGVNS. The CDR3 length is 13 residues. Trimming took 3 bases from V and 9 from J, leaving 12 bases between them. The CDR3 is CASSDHRGGPQHF. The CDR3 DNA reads TGTGCCAGCAGTGATCACCGCGGGGGGCCCCAGCATTTT.

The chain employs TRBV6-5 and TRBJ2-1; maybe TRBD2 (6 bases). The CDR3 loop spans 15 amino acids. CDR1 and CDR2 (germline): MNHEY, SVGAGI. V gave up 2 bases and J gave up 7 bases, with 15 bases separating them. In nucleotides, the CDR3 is TGTGCCAGCAGTTACCCCCTAGCGCCGCTAAATGAGCAGTTCTTC. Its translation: CASSYPLAPLNEQFF.

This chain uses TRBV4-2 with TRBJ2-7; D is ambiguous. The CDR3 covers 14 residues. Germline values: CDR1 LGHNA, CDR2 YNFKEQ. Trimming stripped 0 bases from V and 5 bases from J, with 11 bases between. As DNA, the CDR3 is TGTGCCAGCAGCCAAGAATGGAGTATCAACGAGCAGTACTTC. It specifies CASSQEWSINEQYF.

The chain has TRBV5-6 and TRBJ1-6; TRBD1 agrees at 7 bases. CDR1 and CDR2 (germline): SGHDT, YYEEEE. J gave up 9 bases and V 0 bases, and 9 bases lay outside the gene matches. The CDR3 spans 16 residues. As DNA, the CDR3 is TGTGCCAGCAGCTTGGGAGAGGGACAGTTAATTTCACCCCTCCACTTT. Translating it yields CASSLGEGQLISPLHF.

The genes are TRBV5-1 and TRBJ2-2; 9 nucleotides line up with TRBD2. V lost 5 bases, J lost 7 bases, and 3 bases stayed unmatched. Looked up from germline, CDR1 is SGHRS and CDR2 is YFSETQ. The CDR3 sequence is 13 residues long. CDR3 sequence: CASSAGGIGELFF. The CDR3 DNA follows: TGCGCCAGCAGTGCGGGAGGGATCGGGGAGCTGTTTTTT.

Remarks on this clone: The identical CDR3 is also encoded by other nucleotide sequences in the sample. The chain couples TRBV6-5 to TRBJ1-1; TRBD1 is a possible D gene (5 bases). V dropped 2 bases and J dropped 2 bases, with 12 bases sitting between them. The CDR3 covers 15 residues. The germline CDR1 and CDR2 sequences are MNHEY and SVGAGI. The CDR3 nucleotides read TGTGCCAGCAGTTACAGTGCAAGGGGCAACACTGAAGCTTTCTTT. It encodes CASSYSARGNTEAFF.

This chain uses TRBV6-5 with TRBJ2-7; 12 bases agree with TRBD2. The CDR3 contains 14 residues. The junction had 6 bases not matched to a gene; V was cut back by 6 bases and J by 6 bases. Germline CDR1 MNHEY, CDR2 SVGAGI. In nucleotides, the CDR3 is TGTGCCAGCAGCGCACTAGCGGGAGGTGGCGAGCAGTACTTC. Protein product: CASSALAGGGEQYF.

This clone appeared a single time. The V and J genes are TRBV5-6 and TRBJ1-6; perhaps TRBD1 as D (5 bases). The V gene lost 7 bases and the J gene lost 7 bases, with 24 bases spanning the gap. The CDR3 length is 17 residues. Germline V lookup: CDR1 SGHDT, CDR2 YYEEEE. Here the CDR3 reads CASGEWGGSTPNSPLHF. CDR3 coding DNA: TGTGCCAGCGGAGAATGGGGGGGAAGTACACCAAATTCACCCCTCCACTTT.

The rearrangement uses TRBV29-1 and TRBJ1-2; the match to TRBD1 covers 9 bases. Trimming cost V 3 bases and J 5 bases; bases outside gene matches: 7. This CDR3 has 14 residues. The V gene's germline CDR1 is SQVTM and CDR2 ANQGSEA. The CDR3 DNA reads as TGCAGCGTTGACCCCCCGGGACAGGGTTATGGCTACACCTTC. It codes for CSVDPPGQGYGYTF. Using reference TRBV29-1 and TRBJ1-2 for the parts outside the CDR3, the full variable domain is SAVISQKPSRDICQRGTSLTIQCQVDSQVTMMFWYRQQPGQSLTLIATANQGSEATYESGFVIDKFPISRPNLTFSTLTVSNMSPEDSSIYLCSVDPPGQGYGYTFGSGTRLTVV.

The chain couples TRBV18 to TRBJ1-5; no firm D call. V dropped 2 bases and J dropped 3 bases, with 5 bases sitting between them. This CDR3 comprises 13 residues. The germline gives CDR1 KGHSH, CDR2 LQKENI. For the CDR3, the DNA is TGTGCCAGCTCACCATTTCACAATCAGCCCCAGCATTTT. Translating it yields CASSPFHNQPQHF.

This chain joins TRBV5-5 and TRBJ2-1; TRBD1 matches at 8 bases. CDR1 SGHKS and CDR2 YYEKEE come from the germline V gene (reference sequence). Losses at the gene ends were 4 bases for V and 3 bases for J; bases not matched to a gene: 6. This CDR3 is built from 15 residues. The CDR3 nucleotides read TGTGCCAGCAGCCTGGACAGGGAGATCTACAATGAGCAGTTCTTC. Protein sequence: CASSLDREIYNEQFF.

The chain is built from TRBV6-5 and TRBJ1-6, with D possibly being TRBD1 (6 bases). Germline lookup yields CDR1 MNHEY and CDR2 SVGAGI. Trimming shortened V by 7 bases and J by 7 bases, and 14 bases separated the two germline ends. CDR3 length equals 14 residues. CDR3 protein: CASTGGRSNSPLHF. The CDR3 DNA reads TGTGCCAGCACGGGGGGGCGTTCCAATTCACCCCTCCACTTT.

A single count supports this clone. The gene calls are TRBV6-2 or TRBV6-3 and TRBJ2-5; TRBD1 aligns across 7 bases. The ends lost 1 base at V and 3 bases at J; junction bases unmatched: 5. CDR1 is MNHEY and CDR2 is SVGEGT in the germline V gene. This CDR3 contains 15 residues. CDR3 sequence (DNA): TGTGCCAGCAGTTACTTTGACAGGGTGGAAGAGACCCAGTACTTC. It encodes CASSYFDRVEETQYF.

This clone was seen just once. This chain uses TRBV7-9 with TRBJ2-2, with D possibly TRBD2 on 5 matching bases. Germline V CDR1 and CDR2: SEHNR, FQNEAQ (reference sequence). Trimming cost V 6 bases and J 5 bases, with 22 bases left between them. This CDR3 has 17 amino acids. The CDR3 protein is CASRPPSRGVRTGELFF. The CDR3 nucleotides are TGTGCCAGCAGACCCCCGAGCCGGGGTGTGCGGACCGGGGAGCTGTTTTTT.

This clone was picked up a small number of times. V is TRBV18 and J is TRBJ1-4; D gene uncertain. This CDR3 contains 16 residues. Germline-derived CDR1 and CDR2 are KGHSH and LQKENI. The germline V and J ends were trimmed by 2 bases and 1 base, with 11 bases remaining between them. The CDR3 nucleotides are TGTGCCAGCTCACCAGAGGGCTATGTAACTAATGAAAAACTGTTTTTT. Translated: CASSPEGYVTNEKLFF.

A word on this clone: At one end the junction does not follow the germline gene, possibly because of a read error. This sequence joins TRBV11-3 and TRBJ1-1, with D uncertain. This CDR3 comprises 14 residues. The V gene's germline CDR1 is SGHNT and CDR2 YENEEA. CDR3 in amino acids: CASSLGRSNAEAFF. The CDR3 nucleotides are TGTGCCAGCAGCTTAGGCAGGTCGAACGCTGAAGCTTTCTTT.

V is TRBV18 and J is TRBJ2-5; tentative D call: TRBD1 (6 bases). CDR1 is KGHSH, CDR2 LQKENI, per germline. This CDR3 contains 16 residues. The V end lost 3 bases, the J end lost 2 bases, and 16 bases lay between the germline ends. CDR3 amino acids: CASSPTIGGGQETQYF. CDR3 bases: TGTGCCAGCTCACCCACAATTGGGGGCGGACAAGAGACCCAGTACTTC.

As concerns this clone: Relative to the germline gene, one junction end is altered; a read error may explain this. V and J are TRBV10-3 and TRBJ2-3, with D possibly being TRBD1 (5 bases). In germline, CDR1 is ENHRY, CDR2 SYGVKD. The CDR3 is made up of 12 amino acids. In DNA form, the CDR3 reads TGTGCCATCAGTGAGTCGAAACAGGAAGGGGTTTTT. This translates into CAISESKQEGVF.

CDR3 DNA: TGTGCCACCAGCAGAGGGCCTAGCACAGGCACAGATACGCAGTATTTT. This codes for CATSRGPSTGTDTQYF. The chain employs TRBV15 and TRBJ2-3, with D perhaps matching TRBD2 (5 bases). V lost 1 base and J lost 1, with 12 bases in between. The germline CDR1 and CDR2 sequences are LNHNV and YYDKDF (reference sequence). CDR3 length equals 16 residues.

CDR3 sequence: CASSAYGVQETQYF. DNA of the CDR3: TGTGCCAGCAGCGCCTACGGGGTCCAAGAGACCCAGTACTTC. The chain joins TRBV7-2 to TRBJ2-5, with D maybe TRBD2 (5 bases). Germline-derived CDR1 and CDR2 are SGHTA and FQGNSA. V lost 5 bases to trimming and J lost 1 base, with 11 bases between them. CDR3 size: 14 residues.